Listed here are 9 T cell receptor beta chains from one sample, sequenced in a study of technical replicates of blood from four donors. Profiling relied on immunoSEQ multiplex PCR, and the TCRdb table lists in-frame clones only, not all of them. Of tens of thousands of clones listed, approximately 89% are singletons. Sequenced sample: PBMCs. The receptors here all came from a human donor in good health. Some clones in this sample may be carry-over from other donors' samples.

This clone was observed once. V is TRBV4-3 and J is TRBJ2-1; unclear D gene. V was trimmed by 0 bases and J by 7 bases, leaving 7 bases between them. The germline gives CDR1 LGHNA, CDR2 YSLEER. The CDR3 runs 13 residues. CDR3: CASSQEAWNEQFF. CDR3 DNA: TGCGCCAGCAGCCAAGAGGCCTGGAATGAGCAGTTCTTC.

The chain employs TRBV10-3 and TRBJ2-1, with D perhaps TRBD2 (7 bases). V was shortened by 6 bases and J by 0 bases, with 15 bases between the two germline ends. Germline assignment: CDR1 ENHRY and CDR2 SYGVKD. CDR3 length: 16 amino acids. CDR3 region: CAIRTAGANSYNEQFF. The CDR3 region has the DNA TGTGCCATCAGGACGGCGGGGGCCAACTCCTACAATGAGCAGTTCTTC.

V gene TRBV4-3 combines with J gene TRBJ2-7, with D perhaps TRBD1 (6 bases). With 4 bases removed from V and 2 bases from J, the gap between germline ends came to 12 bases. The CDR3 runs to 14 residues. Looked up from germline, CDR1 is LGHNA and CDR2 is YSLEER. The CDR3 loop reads CASSLSRGPYEQYF. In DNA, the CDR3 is TGCGCCAGCAGCCTGAGCAGGGGTCCCTACGAGCAGTACTTC.

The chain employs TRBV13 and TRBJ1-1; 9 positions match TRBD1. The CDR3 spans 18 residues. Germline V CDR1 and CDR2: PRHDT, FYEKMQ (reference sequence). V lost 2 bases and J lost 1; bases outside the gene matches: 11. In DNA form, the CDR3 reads TGTGCCAGCAGCTTAAACCGGGACAGGGAAGACCCGAACACTGAAGCTTTCTTT. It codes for CASSLNRDREDPNTEAFF.

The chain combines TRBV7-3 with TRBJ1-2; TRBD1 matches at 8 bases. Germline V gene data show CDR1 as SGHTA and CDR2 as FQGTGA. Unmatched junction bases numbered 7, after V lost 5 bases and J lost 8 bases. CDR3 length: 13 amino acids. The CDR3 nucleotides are TGTGCCAGCAGCAACGACAGGGGTCGCGGCTACACCTTC. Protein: CASSNDRGRGYTF.

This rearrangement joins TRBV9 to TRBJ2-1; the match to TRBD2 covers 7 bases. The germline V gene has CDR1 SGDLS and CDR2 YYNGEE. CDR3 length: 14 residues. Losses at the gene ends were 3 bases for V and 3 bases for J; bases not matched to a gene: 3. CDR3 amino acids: CASSAGGIYNEQFF. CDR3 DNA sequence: TGTGCCAGCAGCGCCGGGGGGATCTACAATGAGCAGTTCTTC.

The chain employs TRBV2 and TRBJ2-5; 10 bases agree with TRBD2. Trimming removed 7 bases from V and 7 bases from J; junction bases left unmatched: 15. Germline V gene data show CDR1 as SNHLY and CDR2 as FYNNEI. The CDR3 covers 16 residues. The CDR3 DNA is TGTGCCAGCACCCCGGGACTAGCGTCCTCATTTGGGACCCAGTACTTC. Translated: CASTPGLASSFGTQYF.

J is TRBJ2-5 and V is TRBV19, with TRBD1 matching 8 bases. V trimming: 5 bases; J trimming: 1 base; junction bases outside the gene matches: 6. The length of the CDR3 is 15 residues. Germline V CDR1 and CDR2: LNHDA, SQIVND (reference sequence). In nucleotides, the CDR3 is TGTGCCAGTAGTGCCACAGGGGGGAGCCAAGAGACCCAGTACTTC. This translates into CASSATGGSQETQYF.

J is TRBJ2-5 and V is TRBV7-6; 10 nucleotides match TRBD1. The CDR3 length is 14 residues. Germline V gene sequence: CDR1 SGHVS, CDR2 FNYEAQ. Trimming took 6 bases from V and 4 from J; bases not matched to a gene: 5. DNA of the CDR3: TGTGCCAGCAGGACGGGACAGGGGTTAGAGACCCAGTACTTC. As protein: CASRTGQGLETQYF.